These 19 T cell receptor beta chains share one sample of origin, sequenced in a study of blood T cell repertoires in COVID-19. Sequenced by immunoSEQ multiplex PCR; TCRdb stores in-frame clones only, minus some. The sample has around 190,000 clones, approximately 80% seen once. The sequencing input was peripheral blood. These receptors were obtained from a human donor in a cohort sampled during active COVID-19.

The CDR3 bases are TGTGCCAGCAGTTTAGATGGCTTCACTGAAGCTTTCTTT. Amino acids: CASSLDGFTEAFF. The V call is TRBV28, the J call TRBJ1-1; D is undetermined. V shed 2 bases and J shed 4 bases, with 8 bases lying between them. Germline V gives CDR1 MDHEN, CDR2 SYDVKM. The CDR3 totals 13 residues.

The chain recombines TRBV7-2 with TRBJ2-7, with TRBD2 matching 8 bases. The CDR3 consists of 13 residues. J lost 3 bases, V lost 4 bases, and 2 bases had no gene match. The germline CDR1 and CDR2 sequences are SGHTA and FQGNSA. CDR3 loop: CASSYSGNYEQYF. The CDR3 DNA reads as TGTGCCAGCAGCTATAGCGGGAACTACGAGCAGTACTTC.

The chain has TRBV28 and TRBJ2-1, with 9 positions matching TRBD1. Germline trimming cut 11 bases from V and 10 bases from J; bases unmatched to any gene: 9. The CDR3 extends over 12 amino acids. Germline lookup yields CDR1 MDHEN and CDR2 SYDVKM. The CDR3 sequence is CASSTGGREQFF. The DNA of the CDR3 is TGTGCCTCCTCAACAGGGGGCCGCGAGCAGTTCTTC.

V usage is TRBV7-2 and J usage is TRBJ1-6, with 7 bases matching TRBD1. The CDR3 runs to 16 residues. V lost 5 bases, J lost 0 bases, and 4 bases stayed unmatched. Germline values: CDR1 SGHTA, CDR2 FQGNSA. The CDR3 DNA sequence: TGTGCCAGCAGCCTGACAGGGAGCTCCTATAATTCACCCCTCCACTTT. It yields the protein CASSLTGSSYNSPLHF.

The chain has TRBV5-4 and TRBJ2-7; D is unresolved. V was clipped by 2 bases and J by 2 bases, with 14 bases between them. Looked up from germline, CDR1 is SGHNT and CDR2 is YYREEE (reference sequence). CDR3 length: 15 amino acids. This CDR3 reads CASSFKGTLAYEQYF. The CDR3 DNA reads TGTGCCAGCAGCTTTAAAGGAACCCTAGCCTACGAGCAGTACTTC.

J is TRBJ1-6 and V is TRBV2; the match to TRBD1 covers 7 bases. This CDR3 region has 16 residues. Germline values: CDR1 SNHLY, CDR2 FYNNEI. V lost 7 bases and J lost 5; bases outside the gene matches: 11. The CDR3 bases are TGTGCCAGCATTCTCGACAGGGTAGAGAATAATTCACCCCTCCACTTT. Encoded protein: CASILDRVENNSPLHF.

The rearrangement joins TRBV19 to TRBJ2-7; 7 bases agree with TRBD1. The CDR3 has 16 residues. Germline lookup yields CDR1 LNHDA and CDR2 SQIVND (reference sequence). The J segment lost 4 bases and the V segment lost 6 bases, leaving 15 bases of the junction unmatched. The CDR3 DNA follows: TGTGCCAGTAGCCAGACAGGGATGGTCGATAGATACGAGCAGTACTTC. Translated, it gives CASSQTGMVDRYEQYF.

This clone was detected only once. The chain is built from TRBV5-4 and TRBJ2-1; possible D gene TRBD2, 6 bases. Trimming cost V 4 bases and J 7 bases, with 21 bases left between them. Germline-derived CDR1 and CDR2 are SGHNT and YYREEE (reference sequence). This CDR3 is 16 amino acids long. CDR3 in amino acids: CASSLGLLPPMNEQFF. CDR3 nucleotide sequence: TGTGCCAGCAGCCTGGGACTCCTCCCGCCCATGAATGAGCAGTTCTTC.

CDR3 residues: CASSKGLAGGFFHTGELFF. The CDR3 DNA reads TGTGCCAGCAGCAAAGGACTAGCGGGAGGTTTTTTTCACACCGGGGAGCTGTTTTTT. The rearrangement uses TRBV21-1 and TRBJ2-2; the tabulated D call, TRBD2, remains unverified against the DNA. TRBV21-1 is a listed pseudogene. The CDR3 is 19 amino acids.

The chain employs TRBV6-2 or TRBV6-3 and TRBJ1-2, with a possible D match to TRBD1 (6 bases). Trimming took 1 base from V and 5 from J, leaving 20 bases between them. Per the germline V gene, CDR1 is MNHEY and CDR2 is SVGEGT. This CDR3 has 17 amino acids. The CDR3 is CASSYYGTSETRYGYTF. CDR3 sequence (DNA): TGTGCCAGCAGTTACTACGGGACATCGGAGACCCGATATGGCTACACCTTC.

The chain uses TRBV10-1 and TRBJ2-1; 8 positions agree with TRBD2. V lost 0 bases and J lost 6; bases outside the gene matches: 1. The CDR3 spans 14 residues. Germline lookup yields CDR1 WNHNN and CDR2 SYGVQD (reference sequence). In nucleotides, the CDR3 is TGCGCCAGCAGTGAGTCTCTAGCGGGCAATGAGCAGTTCTTC. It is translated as CASSESLAGNEQFF.

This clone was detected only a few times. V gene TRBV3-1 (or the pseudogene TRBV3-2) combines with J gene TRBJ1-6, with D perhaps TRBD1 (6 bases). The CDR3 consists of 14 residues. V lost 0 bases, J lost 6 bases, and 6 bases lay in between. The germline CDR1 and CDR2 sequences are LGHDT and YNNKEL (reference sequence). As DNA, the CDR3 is TGTGCCAGCAGCCAAGAACAGGGTAATTCACCCCTCCACTTT. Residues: CASSQEQGNSPLHF.

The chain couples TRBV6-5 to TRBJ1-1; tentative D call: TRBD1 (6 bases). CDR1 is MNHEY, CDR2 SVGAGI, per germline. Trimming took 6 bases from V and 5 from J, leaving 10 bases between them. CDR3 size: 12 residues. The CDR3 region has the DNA TGTGCCAGCAGGAAGGGGGAAACTGAAGCTTTCTTT. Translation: CASRKGETEAFF.

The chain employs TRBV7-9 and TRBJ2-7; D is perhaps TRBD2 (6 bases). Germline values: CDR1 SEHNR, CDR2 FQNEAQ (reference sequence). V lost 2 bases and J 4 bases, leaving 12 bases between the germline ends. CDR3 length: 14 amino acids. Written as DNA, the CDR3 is TGTGCCAGCAGCTTACCTGGCGGGATTTACGAGCAGTACTTC. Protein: CASSLPGGIYEQYF.

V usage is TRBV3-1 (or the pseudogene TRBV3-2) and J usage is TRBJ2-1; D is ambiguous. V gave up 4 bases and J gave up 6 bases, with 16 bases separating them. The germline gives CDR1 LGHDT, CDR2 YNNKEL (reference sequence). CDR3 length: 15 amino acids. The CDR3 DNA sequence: TGTGCCAGCAGCCCCAACGACCTTAGCAGCAATGAGCAGTTCTTC. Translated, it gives CASSPNDLSSNEQFF.

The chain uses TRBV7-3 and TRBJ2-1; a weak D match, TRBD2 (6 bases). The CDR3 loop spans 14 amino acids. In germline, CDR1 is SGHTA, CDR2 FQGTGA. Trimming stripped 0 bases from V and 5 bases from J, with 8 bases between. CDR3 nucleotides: TGTGCCAGCAGCTTAACTAGCGGTAACAATGAGCAGTTCTTC. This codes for CASSLTSGNNEQFF. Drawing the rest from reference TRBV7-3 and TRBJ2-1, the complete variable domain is GAGVSQTPSNKVTEKGKYVELRCDPISGHTALYWYRQSLGQGPEFLIYFQGTGAADDSGLPNDRFFAVRPEGSVSTLKIQRTERGDSAVYLCASSLTSGNNEQFFGPGTRLTVL.

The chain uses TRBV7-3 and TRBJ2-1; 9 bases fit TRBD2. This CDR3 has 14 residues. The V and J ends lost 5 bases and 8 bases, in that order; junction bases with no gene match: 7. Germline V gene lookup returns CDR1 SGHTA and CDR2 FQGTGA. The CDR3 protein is CASSRGGAADEQFF. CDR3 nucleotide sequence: TGTGCCAGCAGCCGCGGGGGGGCTGCTGATGAGCAGTTCTTC.

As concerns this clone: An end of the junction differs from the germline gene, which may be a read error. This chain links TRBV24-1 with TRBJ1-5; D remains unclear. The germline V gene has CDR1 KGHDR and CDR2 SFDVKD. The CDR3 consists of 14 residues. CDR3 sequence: CATSDSVFYQPQHF. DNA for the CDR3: TGTGCCACCAGCGATTCGGTCTTTTATCAGCCCCAGCATTTT.

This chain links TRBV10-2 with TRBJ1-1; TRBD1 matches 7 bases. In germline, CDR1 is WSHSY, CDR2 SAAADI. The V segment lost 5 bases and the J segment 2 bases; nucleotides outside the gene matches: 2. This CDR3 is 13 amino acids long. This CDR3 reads CASSTGANTEAFF. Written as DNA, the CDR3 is TGCGCCAGCAGTACAGGGGCCAACACTGAAGCTTTCTTT.